The 12 T cell receptor beta chains below all came from one sample that was sequenced in a study of blood T cell repertoires in COVID-19. Clones were read by immunoSEQ multiplex PCR, and TCRdb kept only the in-frame ones, dropping some. The sample gives a few hundred thousand clones, 90% of which show up once; around 4.3% is in the top ten. Sequenced: PBMCs or T cells enriched from blood (not recorded which). These receptors all come from a woman younger than 30 with acute COVID-19.

The count of this clone is one. The rearrangement joins TRBV28 to TRBJ1-1, with D tentatively TRBD1 (5 bases). V was trimmed by 2 bases and J by 1 base, leaving 8 bases between them. This CDR3 is 14 amino acids long. Germline-derived CDR1 and CDR2 are MDHEN and SYDVKM. The CDR3 DNA sequence: TGTGCCAGCAGTTTAGCCAGGGAGAACACTGAAGCTTTCTTT. Its protein product is CASSLARENTEAFF.

The CDR3 coding sequence is TGTGCCAGCAGCTGGGGAGGGCAGGGCTCTGAAGCTTTCTTT. Encoded protein: CASSWGGQGSEAFF. The V gene is TRBV7-3, the J gene TRBJ1-1; D perhaps matches TRBD1 (5 bases). The CDR3 totals 14 residues. With 4 bases removed from V and 6 bases from J, the gap between germline ends came to 15 bases. The V gene's germline CDR1 is SGHTA and CDR2 FQGTGA.

The chain combines TRBV10-3 with TRBJ2-1; 8 nucleotides line up with TRBD1. V lost 0 bases to trimming and J lost 9 bases; unmatched junction nucleotides: 4. Per germline, CDR1 ENHRY and CDR2 SYGVKD. The CDR3 spans 14 residues. CDR3 sequence: CAISESRTGSEQFF. DNA for the CDR3: TGTGCCATCAGTGAGTCGAGGACAGGGAGTGAGCAGTTCTTC.

The chain links TRBV5-1 to TRBJ2-3; 12 bases match TRBD2. The CDR3 has 14 amino acids. Unmatched junction bases numbered 3, after V lost 4 bases and J lost 6 bases. Looked up from germline, CDR1 is SGHRS and CDR2 is YFSETQ. The CDR3 is CASSTGTSGDTQYF. The CDR3 coding sequence is TGCGCCAGCAGCACGGGGACTAGCGGGGATACGCAGTATTTT.

The rearrangement uses TRBV28 and TRBJ2-1; 8 bases agree with TRBD2. Germline CDR1 MDHEN, CDR2 SYDVKM. The CDR3 is made up of 16 amino acids. V lost 2 bases to trimming and J lost 4 bases; unmatched junction nucleotides: 7. The CDR3 region is CASSLPSGGRYNEQFF. CDR3 sequence (DNA): TGTGCCAGCAGTTTACCTTCGGGAGGGCGGTACAATGAGCAGTTCTTC.

The chain carries TRBV3-1 (or the pseudogene TRBV3-2) and TRBJ1-1; possible D gene TRBD1, 5 bases. CDR1 and CDR2 from the germline V gene are LGHDT and YNNKEL (reference sequence). This CDR3 comprises 15 residues. V dropped 4 bases and J dropped 1 base, with 13 bases sitting between them. CDR3 nucleotides: TGTGCCAGCAGCCCGGTCGGGGGACGGAACACTGAAGCTTTCTTT. Translation: CASSPVGGRNTEAFF.

This rearrangement joins TRBV28 to TRBJ1-1; no firm D call. Germline CDR1 reads MDHEN; CDR2 reads SYDVKM. The CDR3 is 13 amino acids. Trimming stripped 4 bases from V and 3 bases from J, with 9 bases between. In nucleotides, the CDR3 is TGTGCCAGCAGTTCAGCTCAGGACACTGAAGCTTTCTTT. Protein product: CASSSAQDTEAFF.

The V and J genes are TRBV29-1 and TRBJ2-7, with D possibly being TRBD2 (6 bases). Per germline, CDR1 SQVTM and CDR2 ANQGSEA. CDR3 length: 13 amino acids. Trimming removed 6 bases from V and 3 bases from J, with 15 bases in between. The CDR3 nucleotides read TGCAGCGTCGCGGGGACTGCGGTCTACGAGCAGTACTTC. The encoded protein is CSVAGTAVYEQYF.

The chain joins TRBV10-1 to TRBJ1-4; D is undetermined. The germline gives CDR1 WNHNN, CDR2 SYGVQD (reference sequence). This CDR3 has 15 residues. Trimming pared 6 bases from V and 0 bases from J, leaving 11 bases between. CDR3 nucleotide sequence: TGCGCCAGCAGCGCCGGGGAAGCAACTAATGAAAAACTGTTTTTT. This codes for CASSAGEATNEKLFF.

V and J are TRBV4-1 and TRBJ1-4, with D unclear. Per germline, CDR1 MGHRA and CDR2 YSYEKL. V was trimmed by 3 bases and J by 4 bases, leaving 3 bases between them. The CDR3 sequence is 12 residues long. The CDR3 nucleotides read TGCGCCAGCAGCCACAATAATGAAAAACTGTTTTTT. The encoded protein is CASSHNNEKLFF.

The chain combines TRBV11-3 with TRBJ2-1, with 7 bases matching TRBD1. V was pared by 4 bases and J by 7 bases, with 7 bases of the junction left unmatched. The CDR3 loop spans 14 amino acids. Germline CDR1 reads SGHNT; CDR2 reads YENEEA. This CDR3 is CASSSRDRINEQFF. Written as DNA, the CDR3 is TGTGCCAGCAGCTCCCGGGACAGAATAAATGAGCAGTTCTTC.

J is TRBJ1-5 and V is TRBV20-1; D is ambiguous. CDR1 is DFQATT and CDR2 is SNEGSKA in the germline V gene (reference sequence). Trimming removed 3 bases at V and 4 bases at J, with 13 bases between. The CDR3 is 14 residues long. CDR3 sequence reads: CSASQASLNQPQHF. DNA of the CDR3: TGCAGTGCTAGTCAGGCCTCCTTGAATCAGCCCCAGCATTTT.